Presented here are 20 T cell receptor beta chains from one specimen sequenced in a study of T-cell memory formation after mild COVID-19. TCRdb ran MiXCR on the 5' RACE reads and lists one entry per CDR3 protein. The sample has roughly 380,000 distinct CDR3 sequences, around 28% seen once; the top ten hold about 13%. Sample: PBMCs or a T cell subset sorted from them (not recorded which). Receptor source: an adult woman who had mild COVID-19 (a few samples of this study predate the infection). Cell type and time point are not known.

This clonotype was observed a single time. V usage is TRBV18 and J usage is TRBJ2-3; no firm D call. CDR3 length equals 13 residues. The V end was cut by 3 bases, the J end by 6 bases, with 10 bases between. Germline V CDR1 and CDR2: KGHSH, LQKENI. The CDR3 is CASSPDAFDTQYF. The CDR3 DNA reads TGTGCCAGCTCACCGGACGCGTTCGATACGCAGTATTTT.

This clonotype has only a few counts. The rearrangement joins TRBV7-8 to TRBJ2-3; the match to TRBD1 covers 8 bases. Trimming at V came to 1 base and at J to 1 base, leaving 7 bases not matched to a gene. This CDR3 has 17 amino acids. Germline CDR1 reads SGHVS; CDR2 reads FQNEAQ. The CDR3 loop is CASSLGPGGAGTDTQYF. The CDR3, as DNA: TGTGCCAGCAGCTTAGGGCCAGGGGGCGCGGGCACAGATACGCAGTATTTT.

The chain couples TRBV5-1 to TRBJ1-1, with unresolved D. The CDR3 is 17 residues long. V was clipped by 0 bases and J by 4 bases, with 19 bases between them. Germline V CDR1 and CDR2: SGHRS, YFSETQ. The CDR3 reads CASSLAPYPVGGTEAFF. The CDR3 bases are TGCGCCAGCAGCTTGGCCCCTTATCCCGTCGGCGGCACTGAAGCTTTCTTT.

This clonotype was seen only a few times. V usage is TRBV12-3 or TRBV12-4 and J usage is TRBJ2-5; D not resolved. The CDR3 extends over 13 amino acids. Trimming pared 2 bases from V and 4 bases from J, leaving 8 bases between. CDR3 loop: CASSLSGLETQYF. Written as DNA, the CDR3 is TGTGCCAGCAGTTTAAGTGGTTTAGAGACCCAGTACTTC.

This chain connects TRBV6-5 to TRBJ2-3, with D perhaps given as TRBD1 or TRBD2 (5 bases each). The CDR3 totals 14 residues. Trimming cost V 5 bases and J 1 base, with 10 bases left between them. Germline V gene lookup returns CDR1 MNHEY and CDR2 SVGAGI. CDR3 residues: CASSTRDRTDTQYF. The CDR3 DNA reads as TGTGCCAGCAGTACCCGGGACCGCACAGATACGCAGTATTTT.

A few counts support this clonotype. V and J are TRBV29-1 and TRBJ2-5, with 9 bases matching TRBD1. Germline V gene data show CDR1 as SQVTM and CDR2 as ANQGSEA. V lost 7 bases, J lost 5 bases, and 11 bases stayed unmatched. CDR3 length equals 14 residues. CDR3 residues: CSAYGQGSSETQYF. CDR3 nucleotides: TGCAGCGCTTACGGACAGGGGTCGTCGGAGACCCAGTACTTC. The variable domain in full, with the rest retrieved from reference TRBV29-1 and TRBJ2-5, is SAVISQKPSRDICQRGTSLTIQCQVDSQVTMMFWYRQQPGQSLTLIATANQGSEATYESGFVIDKFPISRPNLTFSTLTVSNMSPEDSSIYLCSAYGQGSSETQYFGPGTRLLVL.

The sample holds a few counts of this clonotype. The chain carries TRBV27 and TRBJ1-2, with D maybe TRBD1 (6 bases). The V gene's germline CDR1 is MNHEY and CDR2 SMNVEV (reference sequence). CDR3 length equals 15 residues. Trimming left V 8 bases short and J 5 bases short, with 21 bases between. In DNA form, the CDR3 reads TGTGCCAGCTCATGGAAAGGGGGGCTGACTTATGGCTACACCTTC. Its translation is CASSWKGGLTYGYTF.

In this sample, this clonotype turned up a few times. V usage is TRBV14 and J usage is TRBJ2-3; 7 positions match TRBD2. V gave up 1 base and J gave up 6 bases; unmatched junction bases: 16. Per germline, CDR1 SGHDN and CDR2 FVKESK. CDR3 length: 18 amino acids. The CDR3 sequence: CASSQVPGRGRVGDTQYF. Here the CDR3 DNA reads TGTGCCAGCAGCCAAGTCCCTGGACGCGGGAGAGTGGGGGATACGCAGTATTTT. Looking up the rest from reference TRBV14 and TRBJ2-3 gives the full variable domain: EAGVTQFPSHSVIEKGQTVTLRCDPISGHDNLYWYRRVMGKEIKFLLHFVKESKQDESGMPNNRFLAERTGGTYSTLKVQPAELEDSGVYFCASSQVPGRGRVGDTQYFGPGTRLTVL.

The V call is TRBV20-1, the J call TRBJ2-7, with unresolved D. CDR1 DFQATT and CDR2 SNEGSKA come from the germline V gene (reference sequence). CDR3 size: 15 residues. V lost 0 bases, J lost 5 bases, and 17 bases lay in between. The CDR3 sequence: CSARDILGKNHEQYF. CDR3 sequence (DNA): TGCAGTGCTAGAGATATTTTGGGTAAAAACCACGAGCAGTACTTC.

There are a few counts of this clonotype. The V gene is TRBV7-2, the J gene TRBJ2-2, with TRBD2 identical over 10 bases. V shed 1 base, J shed 4 bases, and the junction held 6 bases outside the gene matches. CDR3 length: 17 amino acids. Germline V gives CDR1 SGHTA, CDR2 FQGNSA. CDR3 bases: TGTGCCAGCAGCTTAGTGTGGCTAGCGGGGGCCACCGGGGAGCTGTTTTTT. It codes for CASSLVWLAGATGELFF.

This clonotype has just a few counts. This chain links TRBV12-3 or TRBV12-4 with TRBJ2-1, with unresolved D. The CDR3 runs to 13 residues. V dropped 7 bases and J dropped 5 bases, with 12 bases sitting between them. CDR3 in amino acids: CASTQIRDNEQFF. CDR3 coding DNA: TGTGCCAGCACCCAGATACGTGACAATGAGCAGTTCTTC.

The rearrangement uses TRBV20-1 and TRBJ1-2, with TRBD1 as a possible D gene (6 bases). CDR1 is DFQATT, CDR2 SNEGSKA, per germline (reference sequence). Between the trimmed V and J ends, which lost 3 bases and 4 bases, there was a span of 15 bases. There are 14 residues in the CDR3. As DNA, the CDR3 is TGCAGTGCTAGGAAGCCGGGGGCCAGCTATGGCTACACCTTC. Protein sequence: CSARKPGASYGYTF.

V gene TRBV5-1 combines with J gene TRBJ2-1, with D possibly being TRBD1 (5 bases). The CDR3 extends over 12 amino acids. V was clipped by 0 bases and J by 9 bases, with 7 bases between them. The V gene's germline CDR1 is SGHRS and CDR2 YFSETQ. Written as DNA, the CDR3 is TGCGCCAGCAGCTTGGAGGGGCCTGAGCAGTTCTTC. Translation gives CASSLEGPEQFF.

This clonotype was detected a few times. The chain recombines TRBV5-1 with TRBJ2-3; unclear D gene. Germline values: CDR1 SGHRS, CDR2 YFSETQ. Trimming took off 3 bases at V and 3 bases at J, with 11 bases between the two ends. This CDR3 has 14 amino acids. The CDR3 DNA follows: TGCGCCAGCAGCTCGGCTCATGCGACAGATACGCAGTATTTT. It yields the protein CASSSAHATDTQYF.

V and J are TRBV20-1 and TRBJ1-2; TRBD1 agrees at 7 bases. Losses at the gene ends were 6 bases for V and 4 bases for J; bases not matched to a gene: 5. This CDR3 is 12 amino acids long. Germline loops: CDR1 DFQATT, CDR2 SNEGSKA (reference sequence). As DNA, the CDR3 is TGCAGTGCCCCGGGACAGCTCTATGGCTACACCTTC. This gives the protein CSAPGQLYGYTF.

This clonotype was picked up a small number of times. The chain is built from TRBV15 and TRBJ1-2; tentative D call: TRBD1 (5 bases). Germline V CDR1 and CDR2: LNHNV, YYDKDF (reference sequence). The CDR3 consists of 13 residues. The V and J ends lost 3 bases and 7 bases respectively, with 12 bases between them. The CDR3 spells CATSRVAGGGYTF. The CDR3, as DNA: TGTGCCACCAGCAGGGTCGCTGGGGGTGGCTACACCTTC.

The chain couples TRBV6-2 or TRBV6-3 to TRBJ1-2, with 11 bases lining up with TRBD1. The ends lost 6 bases at V and 5 bases at J; junction bases unmatched: 5. The germline V gene encodes CDR1 MNHEY and CDR2 SVGEGT. The CDR3 length is 14 residues. The DNA for the CDR3 is TGTGCCAGCAGAGGACAGGGGGCGCGGTATGGCTACACCTTC. This gives the protein CASRGQGARYGYTF.

The chain is built from TRBV6-1 and TRBJ2-1; 15 bases are a match to TRBD2. The ends lost 5 bases at V and 8 bases at J; junction bases unmatched: 7. This CDR3 comprises 16 residues. Germline V gives CDR1 MNHNS, CDR2 SASEGT. DNA of the CDR3: TGTGCCAGCAGTCGGACTAGCGGGGGGGCTGCGGATGAGCAGTTCTTC. It is translated as CASSRTSGGAADEQFF.

This clonotype was seen only a few times. This chain uses TRBV6-2 or TRBV6-3 with TRBJ1-1; D uncertain. The germline V and J ends were trimmed by 2 bases and 3 bases, with 10 bases remaining between them. CDR1 MNHEY and CDR2 SVGEGT come from the germline V gene. The CDR3 runs to 14 residues. The CDR3 DNA sequence: TGTGCCAGCAGTTACCACCCACGGGACACTGAAGCTTTCTTT. This gives the protein CASSYHPRDTEAFF.

The sample holds a few counts of this clonotype. This chain links TRBV15 with TRBJ2-4; D uncertain. Trimming removed 2 bases at V and 14 bases at J, with 19 bases between. Germline-derived CDR1 and CDR2 are LNHNV and YYDKDF (reference sequence). CDR3 length equals 14 residues. CDR3 amino acids: CATSRNLSPQAEYF. CDR3 DNA sequence: TGTGCCACCAGCAGAAATCTTTCCCCTCAGGCTGAGTACTTC. The full variable domain, completed using reference TRBV15 and TRBJ2-4, is DAMVIQNPRYQVTQFGKPVTLSCSQTLNHNVMYWYQQKSSQAPKLLFHYYDKDFNNEADTPDNFQSRRPNTSFCFLDIRSPGLGDTAMYLCATSRNLSPQAEYFGAGTRLSVL.